This is a list of T cell receptor beta chains from one sample in a study of shared clonotypes between healthy human individuals. Generated by immunoSEQ multiplex PCR, the TCRdb table keeps only in-frame clones and is missing some. The sample yields a few million clones, approximately 92% seen once. The sequencing sample was made of naive CD4+ T cells sorted from blood. The receptors were gathered from a man between 18 and 35 years old in good health. CDR3s include the opening cysteine and the closing phenylalanine or tryptophan. A D gene is named only where the DNA matches it firmly. A row's size may be missing; if present it is once, few, many or a size class.

v_gene: TRBV21-1; d_gene: -; j_gene: TRBJ2-2; abundance: -; CDR3aa: CASSKTPDREVVGELFF; CDR3nt: TGTGCCAGCAGCAAAACCCCGGACAGGGAGGTTGTCGGGGAGCTGTTTTTT
v_gene: TRBV28; d_gene: -; j_gene: TRBJ2-7; abundance: -; CDR3aa: CASSTPALPLAYEQYF; CDR3nt: TGTGCCAGCAGTACTCCTGCCCTCCCCTTAGCCTACGAGCAGTACTTC
v_gene: TRBV9; d_gene: -; j_gene: TRBJ2-2; abundance: -; CDR3aa: CASSVASSWTGELFF; CDR3nt: TGTGCCAGCAGCGTCGCGTCATCTTGGACCGGGGAGCTGTTTTTT
v_gene: TRBV10-3; d_gene: -; j_gene: TRBJ1-2; abundance: -; CDR3aa: CAISQSGGPFAGSYTF; CDR3nt: TGTGCCATCAGCCAAAGTGGGGGTCCCTTTGCTGGGAGCTACACCTTC
v_gene: TRBV9; d_gene: -; j_gene: TRBJ1-2; abundance: -; CDR3aa: CASSVSGEGHYGYTF; CDR3nt: TGTGCCAGCAGCGTATCCGGGGAAGGTCACTATGGCTACACCTTC
v_gene: TRBV5-1; d_gene: -; j_gene: TRBJ1-1; abundance: once; CDR3aa: CASSTDMLNTEAFF; CDR3nt: TGCGCCAGCAGCACCGATATGCTGAACACTGAAGCTTTCTTT
v_gene: TRBV10-3; d_gene: -; j_gene: TRBJ1-5; abundance: -; CDR3aa: CAIQGNSNQPQHF; CDR3nt: TGTGCCATCCAAGGAAATAGCAATCAGCCCCAGCATTTT
v_gene: TRBV5-8; d_gene: -; j_gene: TRBJ2-1; abundance: -; CDR3aa: CASSLKQGSYNEQFF; CDR3nt: TGTGCCAGCAGCTTGAAACAGGGAAGCTACAATGAGCAGTTCTTC
v_gene: TRBV10-3; d_gene: TRBD2; j_gene: TRBJ2-5; abundance: once; CDR3aa: CAISSGGKETQYF; CDR3nt: TGTGCCATCAGTAGCGGGGGGAAAGAGACCCAGTACTTC
v_gene: TRBV5-4; d_gene: TRBD2; j_gene: TRBJ2-3; abundance: -; CDR3aa: CASSVQSGGSTDTQYF; CDR3nt: TGTGCCAGCAGCGTACAAAGCGGGGGTAGCACAGATACGCAGTATTTT
v_gene: TRBV7-2; d_gene: -; j_gene: TRBJ1-5; abundance: few; CDR3aa: CASSFGGRYQHF; CDR3nt: TGTGCCAGCAGCTTCGGCGGTCGGTACCAGCATTTT
v_gene: TRBV6-1; d_gene: -; j_gene: TRBJ1-6; abundance: -; CDR3aa: CAMGDLQGKNSPLHF; CDR3nt: TGTGCCATGGGTGACCTTCAAGGGAAAAATTCACCCCTCCACTTT
v_gene: TRBV14; d_gene: TRBD1; j_gene: TRBJ2-5; abundance: -; CDR3aa: CASSQDGTGALWYQETQYF; CDR3nt: TGTGCCAGCAGCCAAGATGGGACAGGGGCCCTTTGGTACCAAGAGACCCAGTACTTC
v_gene: TRBV7-9; d_gene: -; j_gene: TRBJ2-1; abundance: -; CDR3aa: CASSKMGNEQFF; CDR3nt: TGTGCCAGCAGCAAAATGGGGAATGAGCAGTTCTTC
v_gene: TRBV6-5; d_gene: -; j_gene: TRBJ2-7; abundance: -; CDR3aa: CASSQSDEQYF; CDR3nt: TGTGCCAGCAGCCAGAGTGACGAGCAGTACTTC
v_gene: TRBV6-1; d_gene: -; j_gene: TRBJ2-7; abundance: -; CDR3aa: CASSEAGQHFYEQYF; CDR3nt: TGTGCCAGCAGTGAAGCAGGGCAGCATTTCTACGAGCAGTACTTC
v_gene: TRBV5-1; d_gene: TRBD1; j_gene: TRBJ1-2; abundance: -; CDR3aa: CASSPMGQLDGYTF; CDR3nt: TGCGCCAGCAGCCCTATGGGACAGCTTGACGGCTACACCTTC
v_gene: TRBV18; d_gene: -; j_gene: TRBJ1-2; abundance: -; CDR3aa: CASSPPVSRDYGYTF; CDR3nt: TGTGCCAGCTCACCACCGGTGAGTCGGGACTATGGCTACACCTTC
v_gene: TRBV2; d_gene: TRBD1; j_gene: TRBJ2-7; abundance: -; CDR3aa: CASSAGQGAQQYF; CDR3nt: TGTGCCAGCAGTGCGGGACAGGGGGCTCAGCAGTACTTC
v_gene: TRBV5-4; d_gene: TRBD2; j_gene: TRBJ2-2; abundance: -; CDR3aa: CASSLPLAETTGELFF; CDR3nt: TGTGCCAGCAGCTTGCCACTAGCGGAAACGACCGGGGAGCTGTTTTTT
v_gene: TRBV13; d_gene: -; j_gene: TRBJ1-1; abundance: -; CDR3aa: CASSAVGLTNTEAFF; CDR3nt: TGTGCCAGCAGCGCAGTGGGACTGACGAACACTGAAGCTTTCTTT
v_gene: TRBV4-1; d_gene: -; j_gene: TRBJ2-7; abundance: -; CDR3aa: CASSHPPGSSSYEQYF; CDR3nt: TGCGCCAGCAGCCATCCCCCGGGGTCCAGCTCCTACGAGCAGTACTTC
v_gene: TRBV7-8; d_gene: -; j_gene: TRBJ2-5; abundance: -; CDR3aa: CASSSWGSLAQETQYF; CDR3nt: TGTGCCAGCAGCTCGTGGGGGTCCCTGGCCCAAGAGACCCAGTACTTC
v_gene: TRBV7-9; d_gene: -; j_gene: TRBJ1-2; abundance: -; CDR3aa: CASSLATGKLSYTF; CDR3nt: TGTGCCAGCAGCTTAGCTACGGGCAAGTTAAGCTACACCTTC
v_gene: TRBV7-9; d_gene: -; j_gene: TRBJ2-5; abundance: -; CDR3aa: CASSQGQGGEETQYF; CDR3nt: TGTGCCAGCAGTCAAGGACAGGGAGGGGAGGAGACCCAGTACTTC
v_gene: TRBV4-3; d_gene: TRBD1; j_gene: TRBJ2-3; abundance: -; CDR3aa: CASGRDRATDTQYF; CDR3nt: TGCGCCAGCGGCCGGGACAGAGCTACAGATACGCAGTATTTT
v_gene: TRBV7-2; d_gene: -; j_gene: TRBJ2-7; abundance: -; CDR3aa: CASSLSAEREQYF; CDR3nt: TGTGCCAGCAGCCTCTCGGCGGAGCGCGAGCAGTACTTC
v_gene: TRBV14; d_gene: -; j_gene: TRBJ1-1; abundance: -; CDR3aa: CASSQEPGAAFGTEAFF; CDR3nt: TGTGCCAGCAGCCAAGAACCGGGGGCGGCCTTTGGGACTGAAGCTTTCTTT
v_gene: TRBV7-9; d_gene: TRBD1; j_gene: TRBJ1-1; abundance: -; CDR3aa: CASSLRGGARGNTEAFF; CDR3nt: TGTGCCAGCAGCTTAAGAGGGGGCGCGCGGGGGAACACTGAAGCTTTCTTT
v_gene: TRBV5-5; d_gene: -; j_gene: TRBJ2-2; abundance: -; CDR3aa: CASSWVGQSTGELFF; CDR3nt: TGTGCCAGCAGCTGGGTGGGTCAGTCAACCGGGGAGCTGTTTTTT
v_gene: TRBV4-1; d_gene: -; j_gene: TRBJ2-7; abundance: -; CDR3aa: CASSQDRVDYEQYF; CDR3nt: TGCGCCAGCAGCCAAGATCGCGTGGATTACGAGCAGTACTTC
v_gene: TRBV15; d_gene: -; j_gene: TRBJ1-2; abundance: -; CDR3aa: CATSRSERAGNYGYTF; CDR3nt: TGTGCCACCAGCAGATCCGAACGAGCAGGAAACTATGGCTACACCTTC
v_gene: TRBV5-6; d_gene: -; j_gene: TRBJ2-2; abundance: -; CDR3aa: CASSLTTNTGELFF; CDR3nt: TGTGCCAGCAGCCTGACAACGAACACCGGGGAGCTGTTTTTT
v_gene: TRBV5-1; d_gene: -; j_gene: TRBJ2-1; abundance: -; CDR3aa: CASSLIQGLEQFF; CDR3nt: TGCGCCAGCAGCCTTATCCAGGGACTGGAGCAGTTCTTC
v_gene: TRBV14; d_gene: -; j_gene: TRBJ2-7; abundance: -; CDR3aa: CASSQDVNSIYEQYF; CDR3nt: TGTGCCAGCAGCCAAGATGTCAACAGCATCTACGAGCAGTACTTC
v_gene: TRBV7-2; d_gene: -; j_gene: TRBJ1-5; abundance: -; CDR3aa: CASSFGYQPQHF; CDR3nt: TGTGCCAGCAGCTTTGGGTATCAGCCCCAGCATTTT
v_gene: TRBV25-1; d_gene: -; j_gene: TRBJ1-5; abundance: few; CDR3aa: CASSESGQFSNQPQHF; CDR3nt: TGTGCCAGCAGTGAGTCAGGACAGTTTAGCAATCAGCCCCAGCATTTT
v_gene: TRBV15; d_gene: -; j_gene: TRBJ2-7; abundance: -; CDR3aa: CATSREGGVSSYEQYF; CDR3nt: TGTGCCACCAGCAGAGAGGGCGGGGTGAGCTCCTACGAGCAGTACTTC
v_gene: TRBV14; d_gene: -; j_gene: TRBJ1-1; abundance: -; CDR3aa: CASSLIMDTEAFF; CDR3nt: TGTGCCAGCAGCCTTATTATGGACACTGAAGCTTTCTTT
v_gene: TRBV27; d_gene: TRBD1; j_gene: TRBJ1-2; abundance: -; CDR3aa: CASSLFFQGAGGYTF; CDR3nt: TGTGCCAGCAGTTTATTCTTCCAGGGGGCAGGTGGCTACACCTTC
v_gene: TRBV5-1; d_gene: -; j_gene: TRBJ1-4; abundance: -; CDR3aa: CASSLHPTDTNEKLFF; CDR3nt: TGCGCCAGCAGCTTACACCCGACTGACACTAATGAAAAACTGTTTTTT
v_gene: TRBV14; d_gene: -; j_gene: TRBJ2-1; abundance: -; CDR3aa: CASSQGNSAEQFF; CDR3nt: TGTGCCAGCAGCCAAGGTAACAGCGCTGAGCAGTTCTTC
v_gene: TRBV30; d_gene: -; j_gene: TRBJ2-6; abundance: -; CDR3aa: CAWSVRRDGANVLTF; CDR3nt: TGTGCCTGGAGTGTACGCAGGGATGGGGCCAACGTCCTGACTTTC
v_gene: TRBV10-1; d_gene: -; j_gene: TRBJ2-6; abundance: -; CDR3aa: CASSESVGSGANVLTF; CDR3nt: TGCGCCAGCAGTGAGTCCGTGGGCTCTGGGGCCAACGTCCTGACTTTC
v_gene: TRBV4-3; d_gene: TRBD2; j_gene: TRBJ2-3; abundance: -; CDR3aa: CASSPQPIAGTEYF; CDR3nt: TGCGCCAGCAGCCCCCAACCCATAGCGGGGACTGAGTATTTT
v_gene: TRBV10-3; d_gene: TRBD2; j_gene: TRBJ2-7; abundance: -; CDR3aa: CAISGTSGTPVAYEQYF; CDR3nt: TGTGCCATCAGTGGGACTAGCGGAACCCCGGTGGCCTACGAGCAGTACTTC
v_gene: TRBV19; d_gene: TRBD1; j_gene: TRBJ1-5; abundance: -; CDR3aa: CASSNRDRGNQPQHF; CDR3nt: TGTGCCAGTAGTAACCGGGACAGAGGCAATCAGCCCCAGCATTTT
v_gene: TRBV5-4; d_gene: TRBD2; j_gene: TRBJ2-4; abundance: -; CDR3aa: CASSSAGENIQYF; CDR3nt: TGTGCCAGCAGCTCAGCGGGGGAAAACATTCAGTACTTC
v_gene: TRBV11-2; d_gene: -; j_gene: TRBJ2-5; abundance: -; CDR3aa: CASSLEGRSGTRGETQYF; CDR3nt: TGTGCCAGCAGCTTAGAGGGGAGGTCAGGGACCAGGGGGGAGACCCAGTACTTC
v_gene: TRBV2; d_gene: -; j_gene: TRBJ1-2; abundance: -; CDR3aa: CASNQGPTNYGYTF; CDR3nt: TGTGCCAGCAACCAGGGGCCTACTAACTATGGCTACACCTTC
v_gene: TRBV10-3; d_gene: TRBD2; j_gene: TRBJ2-3; abundance: -; CDR3aa: CAISTGGPLTDTQYF; CDR3nt: TGTGCCATCAGTACGGGGGGGCCCCTTACAGATACGCAGTATTTT
v_gene: TRBV18; d_gene: TRBD1; j_gene: TRBJ2-2; abundance: -; CDR3aa: CASSPRTGAGELFF; CDR3nt: TGTGCCAGCTCTCCGAGGACAGGGGCCGGGGAGCTGTTTTTT
v_gene: TRBV5-4; d_gene: -; j_gene: TRBJ2-1; abundance: -; CDR3aa: CASSFELLAPYNEQFF; CDR3nt: TGTGCCAGCAGCTTCGAACTGCTAGCACCCTACAATGAGCAGTTCTTC
v_gene: TRBV7-2; d_gene: -; j_gene: TRBJ1-1; abundance: -; CDR3aa: CASSSQGRTEAFF; CDR3nt: TGTGCCAGCAGCTCACAGGGACGGACTGAAGCTTTCTTT
v_gene: TRBV10-3; d_gene: TRBD1; j_gene: TRBJ2-1; abundance: -; CDR3aa: CAISESGQARFF; CDR3nt: TGTGCCATCAGTGAGTCGGGACAGGCCAGGTTCTTC
v_gene: TRBV5-5; d_gene: -; j_gene: TRBJ2-7; abundance: -; CDR3aa: CASSLALSYEQYF; CDR3nt: TGTGCCAGCAGCTTGGCACTGTCCTACGAGCAGTACTTC
v_gene: TRBV10-1; d_gene: TRBD2; j_gene: TRBJ2-7; abundance: -; CDR3aa: CASSGTSGAYEQYF; CDR3nt: TGCGCCAGCAGTGGGACTAGCGGGGCCTACGAGCAGTACTTC
v_gene: TRBV5-1; d_gene: TRBD1; j_gene: TRBJ2-1; abundance: -; CDR3aa: CASSPDRDRGHNEQFF; CDR3nt: TGCGCCAGCAGCCCCGACCGGGACAGGGGGCACAATGAGCAGTTCTTC
v_gene: TRBV27; d_gene: -; j_gene: TRBJ2-3; abundance: -; CDR3aa: CASSIRATPTDTQYF; CDR3nt: TGTGCCAGCAGTATTAGGGCTACTCCCACAGATACGCAGTATTTT